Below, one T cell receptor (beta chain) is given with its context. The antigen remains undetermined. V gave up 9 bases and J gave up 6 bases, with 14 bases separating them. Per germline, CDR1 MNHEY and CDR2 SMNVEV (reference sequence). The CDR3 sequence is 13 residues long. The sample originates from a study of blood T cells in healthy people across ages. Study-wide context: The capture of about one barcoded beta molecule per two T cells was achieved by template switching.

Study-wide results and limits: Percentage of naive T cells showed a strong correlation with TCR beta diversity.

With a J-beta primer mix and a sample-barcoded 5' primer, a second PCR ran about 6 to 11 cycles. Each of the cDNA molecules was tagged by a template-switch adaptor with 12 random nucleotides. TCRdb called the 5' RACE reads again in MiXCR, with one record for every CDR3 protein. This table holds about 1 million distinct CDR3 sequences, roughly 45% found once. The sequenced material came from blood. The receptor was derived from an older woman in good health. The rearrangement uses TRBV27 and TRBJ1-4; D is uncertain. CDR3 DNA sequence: TGTGCCAGTAGAAGGTCAGAGTATGAAAAACTGTTTTTT. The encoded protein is CASRRSEYEKLFF.